This TCR beta chain was captured by sequencing in a study of cytomegalovirus exposure and HLA in healthy donors. Study-wide findings and caveats: In a later analysis, CMV-associated beta chains were mostly HLA-associated, it appeared. Most subjects had HLA-A and HLA-B alleles reportedly predicted accurately by TCR beta sequences.

As regards this clone: Its specificity is unknown.

There were likely unrecorded immune exposures, though donors were nominally healthy when sampled. This PCR relied on a set of 60 Vbeta primers and 13 Jbeta primers. The repertoire was sequenced with immunoSEQ multiplex PCR; TCRdb's copy has only in-frame clones and lacks some. The sample records 90,000 to 150,000 clones, over 60% being singletons. Input material: PBMCs. The origin of this receptor is a man younger than 35 in good health and CMV-seropositive.

The CDR3 coding sequence is TGTGCCAGTAGTGACACTAGCGGGGGCACAGATACGCAGTATTTT. This gives the protein CASSDTSGGTDTQYF. The chain recombines TRBV19 with TRBJ2-3, with 10 bases lining up with TRBD2. Germline CDR1 is LNHDA and CDR2 is SQIVND (reference sequence). J lost 1 base, V lost 5 bases, and 3 bases had no gene match. CDR3 length: 15 amino acids.